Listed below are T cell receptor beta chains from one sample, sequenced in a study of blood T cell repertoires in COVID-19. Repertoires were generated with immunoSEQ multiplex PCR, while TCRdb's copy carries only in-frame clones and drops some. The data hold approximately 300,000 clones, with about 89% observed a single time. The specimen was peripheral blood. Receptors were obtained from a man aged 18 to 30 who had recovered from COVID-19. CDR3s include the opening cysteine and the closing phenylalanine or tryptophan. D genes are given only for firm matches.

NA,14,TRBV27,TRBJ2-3,TGTGCCAGCAGTTTATCAACGGGAACAGATACGCAGTATTTT,CASSLSTGTDTQYF
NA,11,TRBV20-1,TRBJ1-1,TGCAGTGCTCCCAGGGGAACTGAAGCTTTCTTT,CSAPRGTEAFF
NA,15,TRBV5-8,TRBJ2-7,TGTGCCAGCAGTCAAGACTACCCGAATCCTTACGAGCAGTACTTC,CASSQDYPNPYEQYF
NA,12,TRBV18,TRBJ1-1,TGTGCCAGCTCACCGACACGGGGTGAAGCTTTCTTT,CASSPTRGEAFF
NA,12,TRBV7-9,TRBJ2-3,TGTGCCAGCAGTTTTCAGGGGGATACGCAGTATTTT,CASSFQGDTQYF
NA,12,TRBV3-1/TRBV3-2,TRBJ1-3,TGTGCCAGCAGCCTCCCGGGAAACACCATATATTTT,CASSLPGNTIYF
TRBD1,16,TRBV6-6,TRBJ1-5,TGTGCCAGCAGTCTTACAGGGGGACAGGGCGATCAGCCCCAGCATTTT,CASSLTGGQGDQPQHF
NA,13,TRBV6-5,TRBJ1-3,TGTGCCAGCAGTCCCGGGGGTGGAAACACCATATATTTT,CASSPGGGNTIYF
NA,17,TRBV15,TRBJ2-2,TGTGCCACCAGCGGACTCCCGGGTGAAGCAAGGGACGGGGAGCTGTTTTTT,CATSGLPGEARDGELFF
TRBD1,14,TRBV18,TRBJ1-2,TGTGCCAGCTCTCCCGGGACAGGGGAATATGGCTACACCTTC,CASSPGTGEYGYTF